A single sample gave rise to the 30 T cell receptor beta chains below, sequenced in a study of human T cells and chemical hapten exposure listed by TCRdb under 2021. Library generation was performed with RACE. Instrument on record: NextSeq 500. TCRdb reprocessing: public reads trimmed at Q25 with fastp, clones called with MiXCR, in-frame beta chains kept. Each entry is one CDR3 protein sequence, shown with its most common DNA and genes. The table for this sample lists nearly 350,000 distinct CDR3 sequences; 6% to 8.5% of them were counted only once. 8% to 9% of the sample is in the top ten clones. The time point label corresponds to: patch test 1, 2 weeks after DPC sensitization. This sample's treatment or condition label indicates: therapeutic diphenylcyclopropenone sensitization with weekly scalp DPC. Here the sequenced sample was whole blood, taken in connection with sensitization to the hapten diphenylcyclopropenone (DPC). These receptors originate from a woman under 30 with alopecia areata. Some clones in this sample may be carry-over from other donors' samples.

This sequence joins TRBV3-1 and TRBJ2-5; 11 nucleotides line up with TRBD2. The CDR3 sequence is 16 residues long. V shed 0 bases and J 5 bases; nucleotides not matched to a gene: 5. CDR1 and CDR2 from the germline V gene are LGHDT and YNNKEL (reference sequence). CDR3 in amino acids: CASSQDLSGGAETQYF. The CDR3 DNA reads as TGTGCCAGCAGCCAAGATCTTAGCGGGGGGGCGGAGACCCAGTACTTC.

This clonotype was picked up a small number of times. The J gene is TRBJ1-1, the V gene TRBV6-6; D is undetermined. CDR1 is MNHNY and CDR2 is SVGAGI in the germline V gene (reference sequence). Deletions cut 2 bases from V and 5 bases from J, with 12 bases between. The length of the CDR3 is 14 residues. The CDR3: CASSYTRDYTEAFF. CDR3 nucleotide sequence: TGTGCCAGCAGTTACACCCGGGATTATACTGAAGCTTTCTTT.

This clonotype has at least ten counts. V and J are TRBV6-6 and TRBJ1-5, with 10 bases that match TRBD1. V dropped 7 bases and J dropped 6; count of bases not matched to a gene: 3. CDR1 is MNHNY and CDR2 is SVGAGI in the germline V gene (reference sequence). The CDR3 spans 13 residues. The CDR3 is CASIWDRGQPQHF. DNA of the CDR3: TGTGCCAGCATCTGGGACAGGGGTCAGCCCCAGCATTTT.

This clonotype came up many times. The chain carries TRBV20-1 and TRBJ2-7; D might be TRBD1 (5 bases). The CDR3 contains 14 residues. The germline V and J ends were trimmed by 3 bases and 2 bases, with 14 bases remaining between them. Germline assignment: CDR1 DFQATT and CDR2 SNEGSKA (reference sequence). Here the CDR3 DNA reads TGCAGTGCTAGGTTATCACAGGCTGCCTACGAGCAGTACTTC. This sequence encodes CSARLSQAAYEQYF.

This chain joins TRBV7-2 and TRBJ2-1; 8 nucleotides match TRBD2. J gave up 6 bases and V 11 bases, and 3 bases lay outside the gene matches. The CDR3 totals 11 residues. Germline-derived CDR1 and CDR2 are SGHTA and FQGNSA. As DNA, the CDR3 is TGTGCCTCGAGCGGGGGCAATGAGCAGTTCTTC. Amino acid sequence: CASSGGNEQFF.

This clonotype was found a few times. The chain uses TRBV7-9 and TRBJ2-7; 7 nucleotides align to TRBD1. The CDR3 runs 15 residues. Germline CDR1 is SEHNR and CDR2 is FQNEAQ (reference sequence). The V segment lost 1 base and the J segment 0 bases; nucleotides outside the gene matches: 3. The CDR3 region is CASSLEGGSSYEQYF. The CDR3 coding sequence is TGTGCCAGCAGCTTAGAAGGGGGCAGCTCCTACGAGCAGTACTTC.

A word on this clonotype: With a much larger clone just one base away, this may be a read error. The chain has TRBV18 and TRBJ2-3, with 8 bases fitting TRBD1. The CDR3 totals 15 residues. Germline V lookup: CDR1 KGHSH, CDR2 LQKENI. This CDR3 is CASSGPDRATDMQYF. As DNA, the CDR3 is TGTGCCAGCTCAGGTCCGGACAGGGCCACAGATATGCAGTATTTT.

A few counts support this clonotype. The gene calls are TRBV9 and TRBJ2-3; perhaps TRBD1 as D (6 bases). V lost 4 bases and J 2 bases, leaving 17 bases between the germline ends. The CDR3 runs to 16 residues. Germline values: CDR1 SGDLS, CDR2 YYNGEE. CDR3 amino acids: CASSPTLQGTTDTQYF. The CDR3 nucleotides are TGTGCCAGCAGCCCTACCCTACAGGGTACCACAGATACGCAGTATTTT.

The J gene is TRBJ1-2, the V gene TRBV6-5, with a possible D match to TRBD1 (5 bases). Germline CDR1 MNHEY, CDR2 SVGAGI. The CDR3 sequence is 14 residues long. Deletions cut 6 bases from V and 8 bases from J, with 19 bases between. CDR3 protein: CASSRGRTVGGYTF. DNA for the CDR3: TGTGCCAGCAGCCGGGGACGGACTGTTGGGGGCTACACCTTC.

The CDR3 bases are TGTGCCAGCAGTTTACAGTGGAGCGGCACAGATACGCAGTATTTT. Protein sequence: CASSLQWSGTDTQYF. The chain is built from TRBV28 and TRBJ2-3; D unclear. The V and J ends lost 2 bases and 1 base respectively, with 10 bases between them. This CDR3 contains 15 residues. Germline lookup yields CDR1 MDHEN and CDR2 SYDVKM. The complete variable domain, with remaining parts taken from reference TRBV28 and TRBJ2-3, reads DVKVTQSSRYLVKRTGEKVFLECVQDMDHENMFWYRQDPGLGLRLIYFSYDVKMKEKGDIPEGYSVSREKKERFSLILESASTNQTSMYLCASSLQWSGTDTQYFGPGTRLTVL.

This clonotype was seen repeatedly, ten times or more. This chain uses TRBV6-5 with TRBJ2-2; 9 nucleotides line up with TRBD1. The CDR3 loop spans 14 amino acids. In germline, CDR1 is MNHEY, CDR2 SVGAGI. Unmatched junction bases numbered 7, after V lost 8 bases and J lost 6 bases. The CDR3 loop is CASYGTGRAGELFF. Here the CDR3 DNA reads TGTGCCAGCTATGGGACAGGGAGGGCCGGGGAGCTGTTTTTT.

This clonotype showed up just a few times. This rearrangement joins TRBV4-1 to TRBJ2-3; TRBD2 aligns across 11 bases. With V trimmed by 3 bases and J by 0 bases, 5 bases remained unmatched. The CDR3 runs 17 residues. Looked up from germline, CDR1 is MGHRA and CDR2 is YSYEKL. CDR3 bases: TGCGCCAGCAGCCACCATAGCGGGGGGGCCAGCACAGATACGCAGTATTTT. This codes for CASSHHSGGASTDTQYF.

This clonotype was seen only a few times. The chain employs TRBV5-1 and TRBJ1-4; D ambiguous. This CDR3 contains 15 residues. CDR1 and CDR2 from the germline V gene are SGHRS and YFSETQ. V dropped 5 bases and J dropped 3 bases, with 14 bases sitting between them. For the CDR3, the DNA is TGCGCCAGCAGGACCGAGACCGGGGCTAATGAAAAACTGTTTTTT. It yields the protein CASRTETGANEKLFF.

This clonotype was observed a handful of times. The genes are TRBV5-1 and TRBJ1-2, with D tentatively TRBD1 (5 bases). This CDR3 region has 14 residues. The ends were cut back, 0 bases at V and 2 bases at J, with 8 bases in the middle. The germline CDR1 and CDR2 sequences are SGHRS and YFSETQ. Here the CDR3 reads CASSLEGTNYGYTF. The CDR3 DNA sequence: TGCGCCAGCAGCTTGGAAGGGACCAACTATGGCTACACCTTC.

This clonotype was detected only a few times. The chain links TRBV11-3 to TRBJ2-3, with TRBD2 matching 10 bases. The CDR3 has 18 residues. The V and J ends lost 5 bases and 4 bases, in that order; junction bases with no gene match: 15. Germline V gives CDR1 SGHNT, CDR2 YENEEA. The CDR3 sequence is CASSPGLAGGLPPDTQYF. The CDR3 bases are TGTGCCAGCAGCCCTGGATTAGCGGGGGGCCTACCCCCAGATACGCAGTATTTT.

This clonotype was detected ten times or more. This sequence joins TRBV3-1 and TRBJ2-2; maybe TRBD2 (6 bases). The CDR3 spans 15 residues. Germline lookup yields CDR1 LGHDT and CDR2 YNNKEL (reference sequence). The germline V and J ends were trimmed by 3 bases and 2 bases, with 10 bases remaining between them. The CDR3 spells CASSQGLSNTGELFF. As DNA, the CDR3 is TGTGCCAGCAGCCAGGGACTCTCTAACACCGGGGAGCTGTTTTTT.

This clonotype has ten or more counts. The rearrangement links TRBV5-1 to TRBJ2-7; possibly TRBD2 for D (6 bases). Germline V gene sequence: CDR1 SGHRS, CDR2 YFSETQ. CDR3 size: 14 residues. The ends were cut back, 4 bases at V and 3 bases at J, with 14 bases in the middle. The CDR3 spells CASSPDRENYEQYF. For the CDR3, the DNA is TGCGCCAGCAGCCCGGATCGGGAGAACTACGAGCAGTACTTC.

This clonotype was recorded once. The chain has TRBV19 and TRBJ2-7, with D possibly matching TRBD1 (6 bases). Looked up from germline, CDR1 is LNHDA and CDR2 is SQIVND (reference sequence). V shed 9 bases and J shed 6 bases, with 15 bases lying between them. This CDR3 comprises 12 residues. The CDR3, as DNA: TGTGCCAGCGCCGGGACACCTGGCGAGCAGTACTTC. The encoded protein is CASAGTPGEQYF.

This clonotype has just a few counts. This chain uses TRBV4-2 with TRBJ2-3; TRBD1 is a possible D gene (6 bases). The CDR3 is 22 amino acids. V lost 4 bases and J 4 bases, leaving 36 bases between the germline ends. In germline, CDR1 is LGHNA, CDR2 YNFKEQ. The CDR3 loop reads CASSRGPGQGSFSTRSSDTQYF. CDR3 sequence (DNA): TGTGCCAGCAGCCGCGGACCAGGGCAGGGGTCTTTTTCCACAAGATCGTCAGATACGCAGTATTTT.

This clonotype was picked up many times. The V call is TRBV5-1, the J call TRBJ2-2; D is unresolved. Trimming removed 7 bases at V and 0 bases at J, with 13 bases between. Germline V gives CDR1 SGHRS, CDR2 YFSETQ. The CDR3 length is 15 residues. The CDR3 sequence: CASPYSVANTGELFF. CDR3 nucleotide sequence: TGCGCCAGCCCTTACAGCGTTGCGAACACCGGGGAGCTGTTTTTT.

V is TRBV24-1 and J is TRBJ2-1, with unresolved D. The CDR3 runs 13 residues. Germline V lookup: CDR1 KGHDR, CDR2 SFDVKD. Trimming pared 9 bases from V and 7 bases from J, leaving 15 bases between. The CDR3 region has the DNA TGTGCCACCCTGGACCCTGCTCGGAATGAGCAGTTCTTC. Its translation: CATLDPARNEQFF.

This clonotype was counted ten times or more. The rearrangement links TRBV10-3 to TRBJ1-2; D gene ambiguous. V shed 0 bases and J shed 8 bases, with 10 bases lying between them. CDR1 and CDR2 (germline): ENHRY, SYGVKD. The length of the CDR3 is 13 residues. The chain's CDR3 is CAISESREWGYTF. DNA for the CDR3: TGTGCCATCAGTGAGTCAAGGGAGTGGGGCTACACCTTC.

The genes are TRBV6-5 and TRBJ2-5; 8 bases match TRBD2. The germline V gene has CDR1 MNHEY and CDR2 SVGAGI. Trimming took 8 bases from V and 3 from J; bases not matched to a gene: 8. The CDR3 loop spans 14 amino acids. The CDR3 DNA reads TGTGCCAGCTCCTCCCGGGGGGGTGAAGAGACCCAGTACTTC. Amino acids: CASSSRGGEETQYF.

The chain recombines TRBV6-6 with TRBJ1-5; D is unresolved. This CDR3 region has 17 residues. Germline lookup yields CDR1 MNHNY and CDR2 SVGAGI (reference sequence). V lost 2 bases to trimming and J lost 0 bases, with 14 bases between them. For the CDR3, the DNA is TGTGCCAGCAGTTACCGGACGCCAAACTATAGCAATCAGCCCCAGCATTTT. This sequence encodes CASSYRTPNYSNQPQHF.

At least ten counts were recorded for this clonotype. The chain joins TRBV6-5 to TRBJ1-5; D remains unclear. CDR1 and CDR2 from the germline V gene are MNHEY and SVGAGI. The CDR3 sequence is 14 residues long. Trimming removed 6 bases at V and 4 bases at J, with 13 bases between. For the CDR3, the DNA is TGTGCCAGCAGAAACCGGGCCTTGAATCAGCCCCAGCATTTT. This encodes CASRNRALNQPQHF.

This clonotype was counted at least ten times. This CDR3 is CASSDGTLLRTEAFF. The DNA for the CDR3 is TGTGCCAGCAGCGACGGGACGCTCCTCCGCACTGAAGCTTTCTTT. The chain has TRBV7-9 and TRBJ1-1; a weak D match, TRBD1 (5 bases). V shed 5 bases and J shed 4 bases, with 17 bases lying between them. This CDR3 has 15 amino acids. CDR1 is SEHNR and CDR2 is FQNEAQ in the germline V gene (reference sequence).

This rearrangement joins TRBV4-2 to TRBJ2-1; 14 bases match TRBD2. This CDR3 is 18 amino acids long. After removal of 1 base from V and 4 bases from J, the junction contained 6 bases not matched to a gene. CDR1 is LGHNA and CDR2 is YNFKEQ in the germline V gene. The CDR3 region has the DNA TGTGCCAGCAGCCAAGGACTAGCGGGGGGGCTTAGGTACAATGAGCAGTTCTTC. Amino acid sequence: CASSQGLAGGLRYNEQFF.

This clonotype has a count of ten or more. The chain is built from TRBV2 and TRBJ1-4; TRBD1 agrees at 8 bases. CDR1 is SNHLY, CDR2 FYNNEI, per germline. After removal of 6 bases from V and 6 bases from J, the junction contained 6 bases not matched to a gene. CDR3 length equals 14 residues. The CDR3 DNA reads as TGTGCCAGCAGGGCGGACAGGGAGCATGAAAAACTGTTTTTT. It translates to CASRADREHEKLFF.

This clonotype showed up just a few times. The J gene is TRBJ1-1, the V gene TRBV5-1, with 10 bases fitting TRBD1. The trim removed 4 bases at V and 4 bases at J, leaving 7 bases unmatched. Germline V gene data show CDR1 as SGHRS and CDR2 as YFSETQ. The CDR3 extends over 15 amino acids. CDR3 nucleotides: TGCGCCAGCAGCCCTGGGACAGGGGTCTCCACTGAAGCTTTCTTT. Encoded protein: CASSPGTGVSTEAFF.

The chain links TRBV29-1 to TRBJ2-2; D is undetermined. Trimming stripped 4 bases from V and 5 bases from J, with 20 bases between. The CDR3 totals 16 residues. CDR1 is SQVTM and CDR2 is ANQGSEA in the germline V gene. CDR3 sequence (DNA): TGCAGCGTTGCCCAGGCGGTCCCGGAATTAACCGGGGAGCTGTTTTTT. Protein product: CSVAQAVPELTGELFF.